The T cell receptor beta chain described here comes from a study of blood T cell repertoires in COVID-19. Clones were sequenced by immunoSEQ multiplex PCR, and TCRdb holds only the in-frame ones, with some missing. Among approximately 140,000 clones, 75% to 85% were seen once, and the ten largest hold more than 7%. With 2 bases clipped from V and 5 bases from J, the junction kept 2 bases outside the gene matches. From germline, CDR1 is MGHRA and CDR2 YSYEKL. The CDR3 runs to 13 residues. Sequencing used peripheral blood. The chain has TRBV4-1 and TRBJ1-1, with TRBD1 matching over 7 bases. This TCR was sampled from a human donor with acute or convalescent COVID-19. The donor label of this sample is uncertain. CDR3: CASSQNRGTEAFF. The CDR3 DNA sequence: TGCGCCAGCAGCCAAAACAGGGGAACTGAAGCTTTCTTT.